This TCR beta chain appears in the sequencing data of a study of blood T cell repertoires in COVID-19. In the study overall: Samples representing acute and convalescent COVID-19 were sourced from the United States, Italy and Spain.

Produced via immunoSEQ multiplex PCR; TCRdb's table is partial and in-frame only. The table shows 180,000 or so clones, with more than 70% occurring only once. V lost 0 bases, J lost 8 bases, and 8 bases lay in between. The CDR3 totals 13 residues. Looked up from germline, CDR1 is SGHNT and CDR2 is YYREEE (reference sequence). Details on this clone: Other DNA variants within this sample encode the same CDR3.

Material: peripheral blood. The rearrangement uses TRBV5-4 and TRBJ2-2, with no clear D. This clonotype originated in a man between 18 and 35 years old with active or convalescent COVID-19. CDR3 nucleotides: TGTGCCAGCAGCTTGGTCGGCGGTGGGGAGCTGTTTTTT. Translated: CASSLVGGGELFF.